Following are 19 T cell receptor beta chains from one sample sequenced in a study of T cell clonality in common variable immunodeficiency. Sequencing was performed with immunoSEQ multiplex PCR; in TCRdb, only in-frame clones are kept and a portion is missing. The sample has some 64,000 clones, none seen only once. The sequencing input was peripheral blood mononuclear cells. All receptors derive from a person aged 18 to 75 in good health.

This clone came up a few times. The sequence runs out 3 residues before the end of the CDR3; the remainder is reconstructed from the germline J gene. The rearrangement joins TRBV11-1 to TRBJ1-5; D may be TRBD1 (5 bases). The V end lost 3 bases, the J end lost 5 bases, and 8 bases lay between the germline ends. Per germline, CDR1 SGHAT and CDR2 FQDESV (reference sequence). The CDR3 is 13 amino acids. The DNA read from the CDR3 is TGTGCCAGCAGCTTTGGGGCCGATCAGCCC. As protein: CASSFGADQP. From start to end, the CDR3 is CASSFGADQPQHF.

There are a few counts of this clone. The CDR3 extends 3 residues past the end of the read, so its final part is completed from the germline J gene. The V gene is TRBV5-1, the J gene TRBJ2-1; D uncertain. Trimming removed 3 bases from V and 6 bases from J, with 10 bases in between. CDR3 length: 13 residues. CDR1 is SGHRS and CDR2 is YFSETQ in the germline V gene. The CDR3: CASSSTLGNEQFF. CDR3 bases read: TGCGCCAGCAGCTCGACTCTAGGCAATGAG.

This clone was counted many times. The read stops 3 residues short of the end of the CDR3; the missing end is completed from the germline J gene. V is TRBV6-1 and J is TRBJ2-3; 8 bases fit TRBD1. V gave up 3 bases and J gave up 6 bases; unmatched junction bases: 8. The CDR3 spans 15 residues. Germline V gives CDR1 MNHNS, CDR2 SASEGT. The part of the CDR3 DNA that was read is TGTGCCAGCAGTGACCGGGACAGGCGGGTCGATACG. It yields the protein CASSDRDRRVDT. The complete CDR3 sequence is CASSDRDRRVDTQYF.

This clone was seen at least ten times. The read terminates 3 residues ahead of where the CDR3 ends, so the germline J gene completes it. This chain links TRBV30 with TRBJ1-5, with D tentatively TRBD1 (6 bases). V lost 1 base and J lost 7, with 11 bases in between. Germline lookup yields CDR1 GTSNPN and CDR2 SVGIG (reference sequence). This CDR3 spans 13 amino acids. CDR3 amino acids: CAWSGGQGQPQHF. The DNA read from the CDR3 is TGTGCCTGGAGTGGGGGGCAGGGGCAGCCC.

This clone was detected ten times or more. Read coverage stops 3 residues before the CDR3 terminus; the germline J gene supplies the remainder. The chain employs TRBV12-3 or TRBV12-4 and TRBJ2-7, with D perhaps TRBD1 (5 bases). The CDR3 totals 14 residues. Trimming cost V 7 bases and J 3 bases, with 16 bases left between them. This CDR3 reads CASNVQGVVYEQYF. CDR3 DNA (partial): TGTGCCAGCAATGTCCAAGGGGTCGTCTACGAG.

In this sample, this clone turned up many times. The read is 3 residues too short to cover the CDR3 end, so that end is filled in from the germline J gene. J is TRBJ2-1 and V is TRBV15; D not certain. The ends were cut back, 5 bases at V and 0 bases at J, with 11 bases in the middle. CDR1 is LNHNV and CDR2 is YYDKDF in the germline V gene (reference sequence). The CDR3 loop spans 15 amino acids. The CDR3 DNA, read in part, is TGTGCCACCAGCTCGCGGCAGAGCTCCTACAATGAG. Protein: CATSSRQSSYNE. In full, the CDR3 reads CATSSRQSSYNEQFF.

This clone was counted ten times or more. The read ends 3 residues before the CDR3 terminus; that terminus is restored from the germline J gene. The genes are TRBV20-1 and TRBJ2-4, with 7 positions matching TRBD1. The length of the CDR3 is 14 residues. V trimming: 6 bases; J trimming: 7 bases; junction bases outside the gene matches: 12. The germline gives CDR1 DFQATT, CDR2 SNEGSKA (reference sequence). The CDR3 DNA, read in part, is TGCAGTGCCAGGGACACGGGACAGCCGAACATT. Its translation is CSARDTGQPNI. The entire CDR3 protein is CSARDTGQPNIQYF.

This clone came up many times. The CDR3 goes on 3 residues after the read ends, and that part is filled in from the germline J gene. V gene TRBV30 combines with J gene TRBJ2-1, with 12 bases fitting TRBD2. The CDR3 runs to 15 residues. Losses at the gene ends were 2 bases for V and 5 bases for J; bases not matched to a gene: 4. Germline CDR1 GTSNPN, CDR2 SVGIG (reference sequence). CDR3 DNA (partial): TGTGCCTGGAGTATCAGACTAGCGGGGGACAATGAG. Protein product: CAWSIRLAGDNE. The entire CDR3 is CAWSIRLAGDNEQFF.

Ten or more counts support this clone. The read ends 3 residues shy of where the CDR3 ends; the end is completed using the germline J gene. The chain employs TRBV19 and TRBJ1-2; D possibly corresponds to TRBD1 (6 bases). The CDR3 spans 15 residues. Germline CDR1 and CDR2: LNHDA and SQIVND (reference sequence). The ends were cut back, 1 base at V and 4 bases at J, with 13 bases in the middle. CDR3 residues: CASSIAGGGGYGYTF. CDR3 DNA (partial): TGTGCCAGTAGTATAGCTGGAGGGGGGGGCTATGGC.

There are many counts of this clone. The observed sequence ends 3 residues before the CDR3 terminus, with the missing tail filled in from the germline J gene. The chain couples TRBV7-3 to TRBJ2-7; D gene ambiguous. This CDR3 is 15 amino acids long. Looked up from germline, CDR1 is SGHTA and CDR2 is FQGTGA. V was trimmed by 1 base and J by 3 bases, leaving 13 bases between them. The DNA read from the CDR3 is TGTGCCAGCAGCTTAATGGTGGGCAGAGGCTACGAG. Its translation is CASSLMVGRGYE. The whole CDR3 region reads CASSLMVGRGYEQYF.

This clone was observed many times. Incomplete CDR3 DNA: TGCAGTTCCTCCGGGACTAGCGGGAGGCCCCCCTACGAG. Its translation is CSSSGTSGRPPYE. The whole CDR3 region reads CSSSGTSGRPPYEQYF. This chain links TRBV20-1 with TRBJ2-7; 15 bases fit TRBD2. The read ends 3 residues early relative to the CDR3; the germline J gene fills the gap. This CDR3 contains 16 residues. Trimming took 8 bases from V and 2 from J; bases not matched to a gene: 10. The germline V gene has CDR1 DFQATT and CDR2 SNEGSKA (reference sequence).

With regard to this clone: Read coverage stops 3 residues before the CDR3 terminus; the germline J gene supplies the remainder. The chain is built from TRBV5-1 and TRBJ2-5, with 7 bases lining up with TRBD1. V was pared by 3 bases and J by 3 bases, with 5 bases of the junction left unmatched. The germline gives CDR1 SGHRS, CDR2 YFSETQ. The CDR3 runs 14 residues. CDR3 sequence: CASSWTGREETQYF. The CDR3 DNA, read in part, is TGCGCCAGCAGCTGGACAGGTCGGGAAGAGACC.

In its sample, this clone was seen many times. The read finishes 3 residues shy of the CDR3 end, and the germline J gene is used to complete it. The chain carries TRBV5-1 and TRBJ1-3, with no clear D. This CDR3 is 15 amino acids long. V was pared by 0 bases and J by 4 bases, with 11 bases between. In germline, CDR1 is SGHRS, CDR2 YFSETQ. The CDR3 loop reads CASSLASGLGNTIYF. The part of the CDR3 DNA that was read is TGCGCCAGCAGCTTGGCCTCGGGTTTGGGAAACACC. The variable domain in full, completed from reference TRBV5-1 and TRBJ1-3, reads KAGVTQTPRYLIKTRGQQVTLSCSPISGHRSVSWYQQTPGQGLQFLFEYFSETQRNKGNFPGRFSGRQFSNSRSEMNVSTLELGDSALYLCASSLASGLGNTIYFGEGSWLTVV.

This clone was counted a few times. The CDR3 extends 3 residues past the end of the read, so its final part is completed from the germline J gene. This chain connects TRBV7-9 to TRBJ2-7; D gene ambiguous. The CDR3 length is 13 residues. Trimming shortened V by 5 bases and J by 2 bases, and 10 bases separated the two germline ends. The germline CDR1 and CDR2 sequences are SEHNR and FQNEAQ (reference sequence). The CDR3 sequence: CASSMSQTYEQYF. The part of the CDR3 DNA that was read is TGTGCCAGCAGCATGTCACAGACCTACGAG.

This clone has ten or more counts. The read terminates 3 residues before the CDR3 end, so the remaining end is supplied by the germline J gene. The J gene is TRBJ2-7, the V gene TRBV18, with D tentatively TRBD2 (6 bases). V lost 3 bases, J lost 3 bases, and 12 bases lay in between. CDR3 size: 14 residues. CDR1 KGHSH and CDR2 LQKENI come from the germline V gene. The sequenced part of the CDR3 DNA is TGTGCCAGCTCACCGAATCCGGGGGACTACGAG. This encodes CASSPNPGDYE. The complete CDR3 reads CASSPNPGDYEQYF.

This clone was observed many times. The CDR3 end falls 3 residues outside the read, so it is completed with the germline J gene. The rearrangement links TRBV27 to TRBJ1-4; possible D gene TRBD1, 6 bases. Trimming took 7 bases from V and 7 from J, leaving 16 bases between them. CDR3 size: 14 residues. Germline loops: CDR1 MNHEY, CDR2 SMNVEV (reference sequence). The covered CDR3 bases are TGTGCCAGCAAAAGTAACAGGGTTGTTGAAAAA. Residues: CASKSNRVVEK. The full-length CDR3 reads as CASKSNRVVEKLFF.

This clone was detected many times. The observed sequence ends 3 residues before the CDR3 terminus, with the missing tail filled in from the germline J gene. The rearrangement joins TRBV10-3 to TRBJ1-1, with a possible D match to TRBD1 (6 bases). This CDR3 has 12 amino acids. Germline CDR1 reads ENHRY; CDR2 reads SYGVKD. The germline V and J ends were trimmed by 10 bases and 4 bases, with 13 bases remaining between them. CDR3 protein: CATAGGLTEAFF. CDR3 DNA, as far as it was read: TGTGCCACCGCCGGGGGGCTCACTGAA.

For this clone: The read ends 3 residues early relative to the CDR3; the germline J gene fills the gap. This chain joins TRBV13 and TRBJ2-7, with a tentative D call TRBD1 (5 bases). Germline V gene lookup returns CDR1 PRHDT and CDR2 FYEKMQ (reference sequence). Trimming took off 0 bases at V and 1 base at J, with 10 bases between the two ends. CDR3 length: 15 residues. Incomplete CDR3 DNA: TGTGCCAGCAGCTTAGGCCTAAGGGGATCCTACGAG. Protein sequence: CASSLGLRGSYE. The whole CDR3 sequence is CASSLGLRGSYEQYF.

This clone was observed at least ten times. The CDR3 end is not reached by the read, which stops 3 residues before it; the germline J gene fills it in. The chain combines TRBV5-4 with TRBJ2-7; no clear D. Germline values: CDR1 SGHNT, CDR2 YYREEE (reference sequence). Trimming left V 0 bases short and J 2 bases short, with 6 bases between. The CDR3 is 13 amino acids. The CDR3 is CASSLANAYEQYF. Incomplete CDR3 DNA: TGTGCCAGCAGCTTGGCTAACGCCTACGAG.